These 4 T cell receptor beta chains came from one sample sequenced in a study of cytomegalovirus exposure and HLA in healthy donors (dated by TCRdb to the late 2010s). The receptor library was made with the immunoSEQ multiplex PCR assay. For the multiplex PCR, a mixture combining 60 forward primers for TCR Vbeta segments and 13 reverse primers for TCR Jbeta segments was used. TCRdb mirrors the immuneACCESS table, restricted to in-frame sequences. Some clones are absent from its copies; in checked studies, under half trace to an unresolved V gene, and the reason for the others is unknown. Within this sample are tens of thousands of clones, with 82% of them counted one time only. The top ten constitute more than 9% of the sample. The specimen was PBMCs. These receptors all stem from a young woman in good health and CMV-seropositive.

The chain is built from TRBV7-8 and TRBJ2-1; the match to TRBD2 covers 7 bases. Germline trimming cut 5 bases from V and 5 bases from J; bases unmatched to any gene: 9. CDR3 length: 15 amino acids. Germline CDR1 and CDR2: SGHVS and FQNEAQ. The CDR3 reads CASSLRTSFNNEQFF. CDR3 sequence (DNA): TGTGCCAGCAGCCTCAGGACTAGTTTCAACAATGAGCAGTTCTTC.

The chain is built from TRBV4-3 and TRBJ2-3; D ambiguous. V shed 3 bases and J shed 4 bases, with 14 bases lying between them. This CDR3 comprises 15 residues. CDR1 is LGHNA and CDR2 is YSLEER in the germline V gene. Here the CDR3 reads CASSQGLVGADTQYF. The CDR3 nucleotides are TGCGCCAGCAGCCAGGGTCTAGTTGGCGCAGATACGCAGTATTTT.

The V gene is TRBV2, the J gene TRBJ2-1, with 14 nucleotides matching TRBD2. Germline V gene sequence: CDR1 SNHLY, CDR2 FYNNEI. V dropped 8 bases and J dropped 0; count of bases not matched to a gene: 6. The CDR3 spans 17 residues. Here the CDR3 DNA reads TGTGCCAGCGCGGGACTAGCGGGGGCGAGCTCCTACAATGAGCAGTTCTTC. Amino acids: CASAGLAGASSYNEQFF.

V gene TRBV2 combines with J gene TRBJ2-1, with D uncertain. Germline loops: CDR1 SNHLY, CDR2 FYNNEI. This CDR3 contains 12 residues. Trimming removed 1 base from V and 7 bases from J, with 5 bases in between. The CDR3 coding sequence is TGTGCCAGCAGTGAAGGCGTAAATGAGCAGTTCTTC. It encodes CASSEGVNEQFF.